At least ten counts were recorded for the clone carrying this TCR beta chain. The data were obtained in a study of T-cell reconstitution after alpha-beta-depleted transplantation in children. Unique molecular identifiers featured in how the TCRbeta library was prepared. TCRdb recomputed calls from the PCR reads with MiXCR, one row per CDR3 protein. The sample lists 150,000 to 200,000 distinct CDR3 sequences; roughly 6.3% were seen once. From germline, CDR1 is SGHNT and CDR2 YENEEA. V lost 7 bases to trimming and J lost 2 bases, with 14 bases between them. CDR3 length equals 14 residues. The source of this sequence is a girl under three years old with combined immunodeficiency, due to receive a stem cell transplant. The sequencing here drew on PBMCs, taken before TCRalphabeta/CD19-depleted stem cell transplant. The chain links TRBV11-3 to TRBJ2-5, with D possibly being TRBD1 (5 bases). The CDR3 region is CASTLRQKQETQYF. CDR3 sequence (DNA): TGTGCCAGCACCTTGAGACAGAAACAAGAGACCCAGTACTTC.